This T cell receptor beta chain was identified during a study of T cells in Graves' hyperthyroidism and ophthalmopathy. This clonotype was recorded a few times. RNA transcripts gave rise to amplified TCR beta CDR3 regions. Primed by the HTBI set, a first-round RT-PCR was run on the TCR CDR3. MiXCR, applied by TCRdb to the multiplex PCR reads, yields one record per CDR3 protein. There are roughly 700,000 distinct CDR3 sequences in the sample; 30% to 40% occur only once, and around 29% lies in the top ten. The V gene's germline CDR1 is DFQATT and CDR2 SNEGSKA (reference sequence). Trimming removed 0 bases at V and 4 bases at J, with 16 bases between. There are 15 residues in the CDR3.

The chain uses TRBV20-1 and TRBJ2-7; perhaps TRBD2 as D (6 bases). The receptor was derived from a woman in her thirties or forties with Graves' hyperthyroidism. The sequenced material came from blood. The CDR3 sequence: CSARDRGRILYEQYF. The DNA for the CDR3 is TGCAGTGCTAGAGATCGAGGGAGGATCTTATACGAGCAGTACTTC.